The entry that follows covers one TCR beta chain sequence. Each CDR3 protein is one row after TCRdb ran MiXCR on the RT-PCR reads. Of about 680,000 distinct CDR3 sequences in the sample, 12% to 15% were seen once. This TCR came from a female donor in good health, serving as a healthy control. The sequenced sample was memory CD4+ T cells from blood.

The CDR3 protein is CSASPPGYSGNTIYF. Here the CDR3 DNA reads TGCAGTGCTAGTCCCCCGGGGTACTCTGGAAACACCATATATTTT. The rearrangement uses TRBV20-1 and TRBJ1-3; D call uncertain. V lost 3 bases, J lost 0 bases, and 12 bases lay in between. CDR3 length equals 15 residues. CDR1 is DFQATT and CDR2 is SNEGSKA in the germline V gene (reference sequence).